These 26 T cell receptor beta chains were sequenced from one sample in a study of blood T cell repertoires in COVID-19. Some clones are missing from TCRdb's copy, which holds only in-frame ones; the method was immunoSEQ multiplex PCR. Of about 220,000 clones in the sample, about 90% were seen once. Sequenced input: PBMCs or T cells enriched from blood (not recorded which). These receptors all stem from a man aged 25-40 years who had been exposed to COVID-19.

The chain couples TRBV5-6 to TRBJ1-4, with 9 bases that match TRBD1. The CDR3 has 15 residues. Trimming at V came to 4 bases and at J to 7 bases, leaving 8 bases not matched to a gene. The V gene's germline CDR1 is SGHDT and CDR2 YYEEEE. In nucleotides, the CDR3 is TGTGCCAGCAGCCAAACAGGGGGCGTGGGTGAAAAACTGTTTTTT. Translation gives CASSQTGGVGEKLFF.

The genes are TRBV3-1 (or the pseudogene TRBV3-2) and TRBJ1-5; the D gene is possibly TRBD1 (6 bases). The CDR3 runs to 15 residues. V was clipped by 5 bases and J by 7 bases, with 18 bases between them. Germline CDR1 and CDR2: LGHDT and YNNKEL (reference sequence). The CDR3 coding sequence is TGTGCCAGCAGCGTAACCAGCCTGAGGGGGCAGCCCCAGCATTTT. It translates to CASSVTSLRGQPQHF.

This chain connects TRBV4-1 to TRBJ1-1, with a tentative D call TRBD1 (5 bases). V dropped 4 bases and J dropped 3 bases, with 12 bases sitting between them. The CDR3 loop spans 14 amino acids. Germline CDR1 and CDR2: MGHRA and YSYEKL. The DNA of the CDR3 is TGCGCCAGCAGCCGTTTTCAGGGTGACACTGAAGCTTTCTTT. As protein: CASSRFQGDTEAFF.

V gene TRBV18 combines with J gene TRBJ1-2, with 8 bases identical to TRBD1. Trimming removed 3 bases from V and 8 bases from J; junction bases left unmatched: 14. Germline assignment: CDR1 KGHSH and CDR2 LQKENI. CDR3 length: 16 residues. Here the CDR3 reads CASSPVKTGAPRGYTF. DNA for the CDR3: TGTGCCAGCTCACCCGTAAAGACAGGGGCCCCTAGAGGCTACACCTTC.

In DNA form, the CDR3 reads TGTGCCAGCAGCTTGGATAAGCGGGGGGGCTGGGGGTATTTT. Amino acid sequence: CASSLDKRGGWGYF. The chain uses TRBV5-4 and TRBJ2-3; 10 bases agree with TRBD2. Germline loops: CDR1 SGHNT, CDR2 YYREEE (reference sequence). CDR3 length: 14 amino acids. J gave up 14 bases and V 0 bases, and 9 bases lay outside the gene matches.

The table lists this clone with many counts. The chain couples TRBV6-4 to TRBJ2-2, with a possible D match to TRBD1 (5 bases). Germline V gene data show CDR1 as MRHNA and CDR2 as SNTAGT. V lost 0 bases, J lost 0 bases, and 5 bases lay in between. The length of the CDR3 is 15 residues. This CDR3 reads CASSDSTANTGELFF. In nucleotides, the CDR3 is TGTGCCAGCAGTGACTCGACAGCGAACACCGGGGAGCTGTTTTTT.

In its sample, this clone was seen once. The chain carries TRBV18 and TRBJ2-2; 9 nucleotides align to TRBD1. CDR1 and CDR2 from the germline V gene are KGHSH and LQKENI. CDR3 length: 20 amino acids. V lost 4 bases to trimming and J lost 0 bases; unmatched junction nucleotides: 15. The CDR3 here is CASSRSPGTGPPANTGELFF. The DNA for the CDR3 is TGTGCCAGCTCACGAAGCCCCGGGACAGGGCCCCCCGCGAACACCGGGGAGCTGTTTTTT.

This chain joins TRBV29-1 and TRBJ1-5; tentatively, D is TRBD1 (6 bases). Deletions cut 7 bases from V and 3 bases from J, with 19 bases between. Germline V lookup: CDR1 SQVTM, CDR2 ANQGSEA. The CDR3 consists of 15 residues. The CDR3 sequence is CSAAVVQGNNQPQHF. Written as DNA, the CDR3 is TGCAGCGCTGCGGTGGTACAGGGCAACAATCAGCCCCAGCATTTT. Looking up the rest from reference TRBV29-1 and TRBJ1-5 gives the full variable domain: SAVISQKPSRDICQRGTSLTIQCQVDSQVTMMFWYRQQPGQSLTLIATANQGSEATYESGFVIDKFPISRPNLTFSTLTVSNMSPEDSSIYLCSAAVVQGNNQPQHFGDGTRLSIL.

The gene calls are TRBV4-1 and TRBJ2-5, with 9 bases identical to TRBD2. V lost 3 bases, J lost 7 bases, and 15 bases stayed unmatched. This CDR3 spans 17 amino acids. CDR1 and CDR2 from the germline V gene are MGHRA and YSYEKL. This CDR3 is CASSHSPGGGAGGTQYF. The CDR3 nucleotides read TGCGCCAGCAGCCATTCACCTGGCGGGGGGGCCGGCGGGACCCAGTACTTC.

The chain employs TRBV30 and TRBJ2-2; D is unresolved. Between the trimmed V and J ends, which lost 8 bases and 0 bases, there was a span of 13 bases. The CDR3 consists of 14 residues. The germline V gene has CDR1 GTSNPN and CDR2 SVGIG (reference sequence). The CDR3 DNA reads TGTGCCCAGTCCCAGGATGCGAACACCGGGGAGCTGTTTTTT. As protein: CAQSQDANTGELFF.

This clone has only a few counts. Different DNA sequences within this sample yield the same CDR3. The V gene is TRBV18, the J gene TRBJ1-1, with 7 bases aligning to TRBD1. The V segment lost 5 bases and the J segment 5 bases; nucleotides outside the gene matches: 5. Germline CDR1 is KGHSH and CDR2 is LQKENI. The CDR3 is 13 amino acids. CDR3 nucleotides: TGTGCCAGCTCAGGGCAGGGGGTAACTGAAGCTTTCTTT. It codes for CASSGQGVTEAFF.

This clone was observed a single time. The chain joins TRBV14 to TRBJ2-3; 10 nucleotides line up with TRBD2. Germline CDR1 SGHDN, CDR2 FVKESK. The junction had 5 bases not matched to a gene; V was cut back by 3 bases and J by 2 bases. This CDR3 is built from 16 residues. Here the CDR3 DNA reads TGTGCCAGCAGCCAGATAGCGGGGGGAATCACAGATACGCAGTATTTT. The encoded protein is CASSQIAGGITDTQYF. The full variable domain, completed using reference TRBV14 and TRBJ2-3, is EAGVTQFPSHSVIEKGQTVTLRCDPISGHDNLYWYRRVMGKEIKFLLHFVKESKQDESGMPNNRFLAERTGGTYSTLKVQPAELEDSGVYFCASSQIAGGITDTQYFGPGTRLTVL.

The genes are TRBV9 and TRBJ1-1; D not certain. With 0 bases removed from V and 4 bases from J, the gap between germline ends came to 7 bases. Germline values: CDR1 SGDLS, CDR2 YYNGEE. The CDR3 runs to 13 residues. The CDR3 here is CASSVGRGTEAFF. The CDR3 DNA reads TGTGCCAGCAGCGTAGGCCGGGGCACTGAAGCTTTCTTT.

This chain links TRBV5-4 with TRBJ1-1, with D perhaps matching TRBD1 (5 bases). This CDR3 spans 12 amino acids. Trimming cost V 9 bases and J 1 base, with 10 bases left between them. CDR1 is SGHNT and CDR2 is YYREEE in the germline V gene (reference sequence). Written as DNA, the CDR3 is TGTGCCACCCGAACAGGGAACACTGAAGCTTTCTTT. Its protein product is CATRTGNTEAFF.

DNA for the CDR3: TGTGCCTGGAGTGACAACAGGGGGCTAGGTGGCTACACCTTC. Translating gives CAWSDNRGLGGYTF. The chain uses TRBV30 and TRBJ1-2; 9 bases agree with TRBD1. V shed 1 base and J 7 bases; nucleotides not matched to a gene: 7. This CDR3 region has 14 residues. Germline V gene data show CDR1 as GTSNPN and CDR2 as SVGIG (reference sequence).

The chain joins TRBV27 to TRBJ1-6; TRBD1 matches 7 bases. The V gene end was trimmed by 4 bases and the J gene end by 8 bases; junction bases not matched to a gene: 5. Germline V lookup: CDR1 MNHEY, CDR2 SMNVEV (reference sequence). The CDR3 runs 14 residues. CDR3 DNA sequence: TGTGCCAGCAGTTGGGCCAGGGGGGATTCACCCCTCCACTTT. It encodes CASSWARGDSPLHF.

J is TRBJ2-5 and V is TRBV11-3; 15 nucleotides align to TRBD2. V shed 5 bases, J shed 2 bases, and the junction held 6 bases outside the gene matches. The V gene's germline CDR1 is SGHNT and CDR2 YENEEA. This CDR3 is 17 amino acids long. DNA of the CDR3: TGTGCCAGCAGCCTGGGACTAGCGGGGGGATTACAAGAGACCCAGTACTTC. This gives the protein CASSLGLAGGLQETQYF.

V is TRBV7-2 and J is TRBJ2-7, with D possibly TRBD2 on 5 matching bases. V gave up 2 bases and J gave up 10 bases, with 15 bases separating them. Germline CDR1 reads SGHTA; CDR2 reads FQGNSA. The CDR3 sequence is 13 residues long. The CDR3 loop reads CASSLSAGKSQYF. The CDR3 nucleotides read TGTGCCAGCAGCTTATCGGCCGGGAAAAGCCAGTACTTC.

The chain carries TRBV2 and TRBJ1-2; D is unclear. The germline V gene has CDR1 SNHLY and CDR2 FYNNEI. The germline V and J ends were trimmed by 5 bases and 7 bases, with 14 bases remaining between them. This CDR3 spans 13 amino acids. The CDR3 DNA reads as TGTGCCAGCAGTCCCACAGAATTCGCTGGCTACACCTTC. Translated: CASSPTEFAGYTF. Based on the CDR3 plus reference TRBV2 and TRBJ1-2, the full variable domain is EPEVTQTPSHQVTQMGQEVILRCVPISNHLYFYWYRQILGQKVEFLVSFYNNEISEKSEIFDDQFSVERPDGSNFTLKIRSTKLEDSAMYFCASSPTEFAGYTFGSGTRLTVV.

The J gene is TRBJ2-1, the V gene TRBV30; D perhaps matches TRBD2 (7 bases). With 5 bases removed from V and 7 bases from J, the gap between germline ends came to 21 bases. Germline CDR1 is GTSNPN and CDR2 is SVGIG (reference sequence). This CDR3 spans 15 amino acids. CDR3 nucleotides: TGTGCCTGGTCCCCCATTGCGGGGGCTAGGAATGAGCAGTTCTTC. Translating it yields CAWSPIAGARNEQFF.

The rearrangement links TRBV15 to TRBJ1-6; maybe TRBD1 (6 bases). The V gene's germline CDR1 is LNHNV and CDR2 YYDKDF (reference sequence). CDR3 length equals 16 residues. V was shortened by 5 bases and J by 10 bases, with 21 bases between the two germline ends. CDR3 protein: CATSGRGGAHWSPLHF. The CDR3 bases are TGTGCCACCAGCGGAAGAGGGGGGGCCCATTGGTCACCCCTCCACTTT.

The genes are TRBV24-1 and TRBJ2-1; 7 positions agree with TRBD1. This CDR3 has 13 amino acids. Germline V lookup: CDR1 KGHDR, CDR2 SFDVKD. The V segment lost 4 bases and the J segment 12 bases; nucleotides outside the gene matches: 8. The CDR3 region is CATSDTTGFGQFF. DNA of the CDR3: TGTGCCACCAGTGACACGACAGGGTTCGGGCAGTTCTTC.

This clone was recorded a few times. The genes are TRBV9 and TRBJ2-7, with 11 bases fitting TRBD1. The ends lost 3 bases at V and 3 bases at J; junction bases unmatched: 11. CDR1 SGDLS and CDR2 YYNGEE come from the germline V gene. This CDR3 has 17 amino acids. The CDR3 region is CASSGSDGDRGYYEQYF. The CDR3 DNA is TGTGCCAGCAGCGGCTCAGACGGGGACAGGGGGTACTACGAGCAGTACTTC.

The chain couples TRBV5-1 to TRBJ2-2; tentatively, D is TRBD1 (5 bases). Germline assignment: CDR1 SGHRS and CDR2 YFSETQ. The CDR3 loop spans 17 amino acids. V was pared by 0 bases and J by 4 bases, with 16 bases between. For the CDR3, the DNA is TGCGCCAGCAGCTTGGTAGGTCAGGGAATCGGCACCGGGGAGCTGTTTTTT. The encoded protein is CASSLVGQGIGTGELFF.

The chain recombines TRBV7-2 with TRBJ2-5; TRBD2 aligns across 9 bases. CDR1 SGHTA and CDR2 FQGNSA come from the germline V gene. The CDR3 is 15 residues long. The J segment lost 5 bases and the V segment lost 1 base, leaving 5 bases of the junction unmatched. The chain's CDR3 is CASSLVRGGRETQYF. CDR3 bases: TGTGCCAGCAGCTTAGTGCGGGGGGGGAGGGAGACCCAGTACTTC.

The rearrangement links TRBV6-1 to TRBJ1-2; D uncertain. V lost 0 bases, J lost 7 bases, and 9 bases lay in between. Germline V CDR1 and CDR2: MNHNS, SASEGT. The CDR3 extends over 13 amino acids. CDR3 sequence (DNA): TGTGCCAGCAGTGAAGCGCAACAGAGTGGCTACACCTTC. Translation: CASSEAQQSGYTF.